This T cell receptor beta chain was identified in a study of T-cell reconstitution after alpha-beta-depleted transplantation in children. Unique molecular identifiers were incorporated when the TCRbeta library was constructed. One entry per CDR3 protein results from TCRdb running MiXCR on the PCR reads. The sample lists around 600,000 distinct CDR3 sequences; approximately 22% were seen once. The CDR3 consists of 13 residues. V lost 3 bases and J 4 bases, leaving 10 bases between the germline ends. CDR1 is KGHSH and CDR2 is LQKENI in the germline V gene. The specimen comprised PBMCs, mostly from graft donor cells, sampled 360 days after TCRalphabeta/CD19-depleted stem cell transplant. This sequence joins TRBV18 and TRBJ2-7, with D perhaps matching TRBD1 (6 bases). The TCR originated in a boy younger than two who had a stem cell transplant for acute myeloid leukemia, so the T cells may come from the graft donor. CDR3 in DNA: TGTGCCAGCTCACCCATACAGGGTTACGAGCAGTACGTC. Translating gives CASSPIQGYEQYV.